Following are 20 T cell receptor beta chains from one sample sequenced in a study of cytomegalovirus exposure and HLA in healthy donors (dated by TCRdb to 2016 to 2017). Library method: the immunoSEQ multiplex PCR assay. For the multiplex PCR, a mixture combining 60 forward primers for TCR Vbeta segments and 13 reverse primers for TCR Jbeta segments was used. Here the immuneACCESS table is served through TCRdb, limited to in-frame sequences with V and J called. Missing clones are a known gap in these copies; in checked studies unresolved V genes cover under half, and the rest lacks a known reason. The sample includes fewer than 100,000 clones, with about 80% observed a single time. In total, the top ten clones hold less than 9% of the sample. Sequencing was done on a sample of PBMCs. Source of these receptors: a man in his forties in good health and CMV-seropositive.

The chain couples TRBV6-5 to TRBJ2-5; 8 bases are shared with TRBD1. V gave up 2 bases and J gave up 7 bases; unmatched junction bases: 6. CDR1 is MNHEY, CDR2 SVGAGI, per germline. The CDR3 covers 14 residues. CDR3 sequence reads: CASSYPGQGGTQYF. In DNA form, the CDR3 reads TGTGCCAGCAGTTACCCCGGACAGGGTGGGACCCAGTACTTC.

The chain has TRBV5-1 and TRBJ2-7, with 8 bases identical to TRBD1. The CDR3 has 15 residues. In germline, CDR1 is SGHRS, CDR2 YFSETQ. With V trimmed by 0 bases and J by 2 bases, 4 bases remained unmatched. The CDR3 sequence is CASSLGRTGPYEQYF. Here the CDR3 DNA reads TGCGCCAGCAGCTTGGGGCGGACAGGGCCCTACGAGCAGTACTTC.

The gene calls are TRBV5-8 and TRBJ1-2; the D is unclear. Trimming stripped 7 bases from V and 1 base from J, with 17 bases between. This CDR3 comprises 15 residues. The germline gives CDR1 SGHTS, CDR2 YDEGEE. CDR3 bases: TGTGCCAGCTGGAAAAGGGAGCATTTTAACTATGGCTACACCTTC. The encoded protein is CASWKREHFNYGYTF.

This chain uses TRBV12-1 with TRBJ2-7; the table names TRBD1, a call not compared with the DNA. TRBV12-1 represents a pseudogene. The CDR3 extends over 14 amino acids. The CDR3 spells CASRPPGQRSEQYF. For the CDR3, the DNA is TGTGCCAGCAGGCCTCCGGGACAACGGAGCGAGCAGTACTTC.

The chain has TRBV27 and TRBJ1-2, with TRBD1 as a possible D gene (6 bases). Germline CDR1 MNHEY, CDR2 SMNVEV (reference sequence). CDR3 length: 15 residues. V lost 0 bases to trimming and J lost 8 bases, with 16 bases between them. CDR3 amino acids: CASSLSGGGGLGYTF. In DNA form, the CDR3 reads TGTGCCAGCAGTTTATCCGGGGGAGGGGGATTAGGCTACACCTTC.

The V call is TRBV5-7, the J call TRBJ2-2, with D maybe TRBD1 (5 bases). TRBV5-7 is an open reading frame whose function is uncertain. With 3 bases removed from V and 7 bases from J, the gap between germline ends came to 19 bases. The CDR3 totals 16 residues. The CDR3 DNA reads as TGTGCCAGCAGCTCACACACAGTCATTAGGGGCGGGGAGCTGTTTTTT. The encoded protein is CASSSHTVIRGGELFF.

V is TRBV10-3 and J is TRBJ2-1; 7 bases are a match to TRBD2. Germline CDR1 is ENHRY and CDR2 is SYGVKD. Trimming took 4 bases from V and 5 from J; bases not matched to a gene: 8. CDR3 length equals 15 residues. The CDR3 region has the DNA TGTGCCATCAGTGGGGTCTCTGCGGGGGACAATGAGCAGTTCTTC. This sequence encodes CAISGVSAGDNEQFF.

CDR3 loop: CATSRGGTGGTAQHF. CDR3 DNA sequence: TGTGCCACCAGCAGAGGAGGGACAGGGGGCACGGCCCAGCATTTT. This chain links TRBV15 with TRBJ1-5, with 12 bases identical to TRBD1. The trim removed 1 base at V and 11 bases at J, leaving 6 bases unmatched. The CDR3 runs to 15 residues. CDR1 and CDR2 from the germline V gene are LNHNV and YYDKDF (reference sequence).

V is TRBV5-1 and J is TRBJ1-2; TRBD1 matches 7 bases. The CDR3 runs 14 residues. V trimming: 3 bases; J trimming: 8 bases; junction bases outside the gene matches: 10. Germline V gene sequence: CDR1 SGHRS, CDR2 YFSETQ. CDR3 sequence (DNA): TGCGCCAGCAGCTCGGGACAGCCCTCTATGGGCTACACCTTC. Its translation is CASSSGQPSMGYTF.

The chain has TRBV13 and TRBJ2-3; 8 nucleotides match TRBD2. CDR3 size: 15 residues. Unmatched junction bases numbered 2, after V lost 2 bases and J lost 1 base. Germline assignment: CDR1 PRHDT and CDR2 FYEKMQ (reference sequence). The CDR3 DNA is TGTGCCAGCAGCTTATCGGGGGGGGGCACAGATACGCAGTATTTT. It codes for CASSLSGGGTDTQYF.

The chain joins TRBV28 to TRBJ2-7; D possibly corresponds to TRBD2 (6 bases). From germline, CDR1 is MDHEN and CDR2 SYDVKM. The CDR3 contains 16 residues. V lost 4 bases, J lost 2 bases, and 18 bases lay in between. CDR3 nucleotide sequence: TGTGCCAGCAGTTCCCCGGGGGAAGGAGGGACCTACGAGCAGTACTTC. It is translated as CASSSPGEGGTYEQYF.

This chain joins TRBV9 and TRBJ2-1; D perhaps matches TRBD2 (6 bases). Between the trimmed V and J ends, which lost 4 bases and 3 bases, there was a span of 20 bases. Germline values: CDR1 SGDLS, CDR2 YYNGEE. CDR3 length: 17 amino acids. The CDR3 DNA sequence: TGTGCCAGCAGCTCCCCTTCTCTAGCGCCCGACTACAATGAGCAGTTCTTC. The encoded protein is CASSSPSLAPDYNEQFF.

The chain joins TRBV10-2 to TRBJ1-5; D is ambiguous. CDR1 WSHSY and CDR2 SAAADI come from the germline V gene. The CDR3 totals 13 residues. Trimming cost V 6 bases and J 5 bases, with 11 bases left between them. DNA for the CDR3: TGCGCCAGCAGGCTACAGAGAGATCAGCCCCAGCATTTT. This translates into CASRLQRDQPQHF.

V and J are TRBV29-1 and TRBJ1-2; 10 bases map to TRBD1. The CDR3 is 12 residues long. The germline V gene encodes CDR1 SQVTM and CDR2 ANQGSEA. V lost 5 bases and J lost 7; bases outside the gene matches: 4. In nucleotides, the CDR3 is TGCAGCGTTAGGGACAGGGGATTTGGCTACACCTTC. This codes for CSVRDRGFGYTF.

This clone has only a few counts. This sequence joins TRBV7-9 and TRBJ2-3; 9 nucleotides agree with TRBD1. Trimming cost V 5 bases and J 3 bases; bases outside gene matches: 6. Germline V gene data show CDR1 as SEHNR and CDR2 as FQNEAQ (reference sequence). This CDR3 is built from 15 residues. CDR3 protein: CASSGDRGETDTQYF. For the CDR3, the DNA is TGTGCCAGCAGCGGAGACAGGGGGGAGACAGATACGCAGTATTTT.

The J gene is TRBJ1-2, the V gene TRBV21-1. TRBV21-1 is noted as a pseudogene. This CDR3 contains 13 residues. The CDR3 nucleotides are TGTGCCAGCCCGAAGGAGGGGTTCTATGGCTACACCTTC. Amino acids: CASPKEGFYGYTF.

There are a few counts of this clone. The chain combines TRBV28 with TRBJ1-2, with D possibly TRBD1 on 6 matching bases. The CDR3 contains 15 residues. Trimming took off 10 bases at V and 3 bases at J, with 21 bases between the two ends. From germline, CDR1 is MDHEN and CDR2 SYDVKM. The chain's CDR3 is CAIPSAGGVDYGYTF. The CDR3 DNA follows: TGTGCCATCCCATCCGCGGGGGGCGTAGACTATGGCTACACCTTC.

The chain has TRBV28 and TRBJ2-7; TRBD2 matches at 13 bases. This CDR3 contains 14 residues. With 7 bases clipped from V and 9 bases from J, the junction kept 9 bases outside the gene matches. Germline V gene sequence: CDR1 MDHEN, CDR2 SYDVKM. The CDR3 bases are TGTGCCAGCACCCCGACTAGCGGGAGGAGCGGGCAGTACTTC. Amino acid sequence: CASTPTSGRSGQYF.

The chain combines TRBV19 with TRBJ1-5, with D tentatively TRBD1 (5 bases). The CDR3 spans 14 residues. Germline V gives CDR1 LNHDA, CDR2 SQIVND (reference sequence). The ends were cut back, 3 bases at V and 6 bases at J, with 12 bases in the middle. CDR3 nucleotide sequence: TGTGCCAGTAGTATGGGCCAGGGAGGTCAGCCCCAGCATTTT. Amino acids: CASSMGQGGQPQHF.

CDR3 sequence (DNA): TGCAGCGTTGGACAGGGCATGGCAAGCCGGGAGACCCAGTACTTC. Amino acids: CSVGQGMASRETQYF. The chain employs TRBV29-1 and TRBJ2-5, with 7 positions matching TRBD1. This CDR3 has 15 amino acids. Germline trimming cut 4 bases from V and 5 bases from J; bases unmatched to any gene: 13. Looked up from germline, CDR1 is SQVTM and CDR2 is ANQGSEA.